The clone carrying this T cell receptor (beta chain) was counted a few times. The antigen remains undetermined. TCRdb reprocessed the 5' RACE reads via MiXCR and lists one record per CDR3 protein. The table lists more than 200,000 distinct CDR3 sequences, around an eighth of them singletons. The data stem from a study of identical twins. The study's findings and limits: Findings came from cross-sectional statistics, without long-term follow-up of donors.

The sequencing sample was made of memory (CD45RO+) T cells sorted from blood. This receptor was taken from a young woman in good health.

The CDR3 here is CASSQKSLGRGNGANVLTF. For the CDR3, the DNA is TGCGCCAGCAGCCAAAAGAGTTTGGGTAGAGGGAACGGGGCCAACGTCCTGACTTTC. This rearrangement joins TRBV4-3 to TRBJ2-6; a weak D match, TRBD2 (5 bases). The CDR3 has 19 amino acids. Trimming removed 2 bases from V and 4 bases from J, with 21 bases in between. Germline loops: CDR1 LGHNA, CDR2 YSLEER.